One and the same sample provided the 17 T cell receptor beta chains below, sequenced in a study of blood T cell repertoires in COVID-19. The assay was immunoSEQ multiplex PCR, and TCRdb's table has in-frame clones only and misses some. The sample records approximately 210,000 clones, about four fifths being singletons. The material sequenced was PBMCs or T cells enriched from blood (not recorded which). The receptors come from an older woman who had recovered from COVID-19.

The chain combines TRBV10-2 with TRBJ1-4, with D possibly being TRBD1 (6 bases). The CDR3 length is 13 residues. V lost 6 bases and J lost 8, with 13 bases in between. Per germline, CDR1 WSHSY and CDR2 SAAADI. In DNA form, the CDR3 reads TGCGCCAGCAGGGGGGCACGGGGCGAAAAACTGTTTTTT. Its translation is CASRGARGEKLFF.

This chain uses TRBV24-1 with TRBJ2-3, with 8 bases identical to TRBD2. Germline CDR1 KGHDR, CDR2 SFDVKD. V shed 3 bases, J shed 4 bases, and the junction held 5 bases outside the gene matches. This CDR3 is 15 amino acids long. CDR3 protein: CATSDPGLGADTQYF. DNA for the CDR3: TGTGCCACCAGTGATCCGGGACTAGGAGCAGATACGCAGTATTTT.

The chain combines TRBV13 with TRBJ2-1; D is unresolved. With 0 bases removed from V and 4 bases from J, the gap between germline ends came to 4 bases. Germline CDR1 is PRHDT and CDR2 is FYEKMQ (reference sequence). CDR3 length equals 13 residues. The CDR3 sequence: CASSLGAYNEQFF. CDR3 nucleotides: TGTGCCAGCAGCTTAGGGGCTTACAATGAGCAGTTCTTC.

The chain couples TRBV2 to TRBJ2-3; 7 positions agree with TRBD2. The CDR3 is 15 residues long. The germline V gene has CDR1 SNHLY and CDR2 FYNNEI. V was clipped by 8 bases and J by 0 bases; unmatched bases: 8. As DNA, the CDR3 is TGTGCCAGCGGCGGGGGAACTTCTAGCACAGATACGCAGTATTTT. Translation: CASGGGTSSTDTQYF.

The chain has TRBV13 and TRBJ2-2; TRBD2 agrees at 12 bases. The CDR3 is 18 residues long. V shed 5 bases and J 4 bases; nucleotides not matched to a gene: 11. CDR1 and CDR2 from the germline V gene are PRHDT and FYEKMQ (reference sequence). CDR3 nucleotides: TGTGCCAGCAGCCTTCGAACGACTAGCGGGGGCGGCACCGGGGAGCTGTTTTTT. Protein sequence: CASSLRTTSGGGTGELFF.

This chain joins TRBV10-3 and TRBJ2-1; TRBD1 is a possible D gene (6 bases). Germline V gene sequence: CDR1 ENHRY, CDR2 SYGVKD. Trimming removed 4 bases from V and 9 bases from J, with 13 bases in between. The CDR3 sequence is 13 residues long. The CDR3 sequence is CAISGEQGGEQFF. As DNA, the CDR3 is TGTGCCATCAGTGGAGAACAGGGCGGTGAGCAGTTCTTC.

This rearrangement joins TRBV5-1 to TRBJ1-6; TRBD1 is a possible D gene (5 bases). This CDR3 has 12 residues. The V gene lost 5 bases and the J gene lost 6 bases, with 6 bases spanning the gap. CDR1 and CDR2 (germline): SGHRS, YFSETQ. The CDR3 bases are TGCGCCAGCAGGGACACTAATTCACCCCTCCACTTT. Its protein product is CASRDTNSPLHF.

In nucleotides, the CDR3 is TGTGCCAGCAGCGTTAACAGGGGATCCGCCTCTGGGGCCAACGTCCTGACTTTC. It encodes CASSVNRGSASGANVLTF. The chain joins TRBV7-2 to TRBJ2-6; the match to TRBD1 covers 7 bases. V gave up 5 bases and J gave up 0 bases; unmatched junction bases: 10. The germline gives CDR1 SGHTA, CDR2 FQGNSA. The CDR3 length is 18 residues.

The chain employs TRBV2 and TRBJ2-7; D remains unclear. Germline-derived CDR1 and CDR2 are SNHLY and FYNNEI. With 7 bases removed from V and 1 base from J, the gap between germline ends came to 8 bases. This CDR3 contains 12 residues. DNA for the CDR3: TGTGCCAGCACCCCGGAGTCCTACGAGCAGTACTTC. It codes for CASTPESYEQYF.

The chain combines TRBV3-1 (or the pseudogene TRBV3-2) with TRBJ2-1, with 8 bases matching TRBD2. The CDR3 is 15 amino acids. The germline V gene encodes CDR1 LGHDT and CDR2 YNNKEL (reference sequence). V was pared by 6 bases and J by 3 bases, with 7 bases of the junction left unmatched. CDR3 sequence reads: CASRSERGGYNEQFF. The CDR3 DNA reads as TGTGCCAGCAGGTCGGAACGGGGGGGCTACAATGAGCAGTTCTTC.

Written as DNA, the CDR3 is TGTGCCAGCAGCCGCGGGCAAGGGTCCCTTAACGAGCAGTACTTC. As protein: CASSRGQGSLNEQYF. The rearrangement links TRBV7-9 to TRBJ2-7; possible D gene TRBD2, 5 bases. Germline values: CDR1 SEHNR, CDR2 FQNEAQ (reference sequence). Trimming took off 5 bases at V and 5 bases at J, with 19 bases between the two ends. The CDR3 contains 15 residues.

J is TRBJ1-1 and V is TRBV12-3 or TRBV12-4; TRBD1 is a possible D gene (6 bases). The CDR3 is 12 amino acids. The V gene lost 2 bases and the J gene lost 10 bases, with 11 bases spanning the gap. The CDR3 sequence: CASSLKGGGAFF. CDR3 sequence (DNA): TGTGCCAGCAGTTTAAAGGGAGGGGGAGCTTTCTTT.

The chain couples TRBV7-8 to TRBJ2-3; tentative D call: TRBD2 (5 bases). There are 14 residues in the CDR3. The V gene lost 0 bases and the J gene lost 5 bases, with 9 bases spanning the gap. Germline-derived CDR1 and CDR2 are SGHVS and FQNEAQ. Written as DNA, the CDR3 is TGTGCCAGCAGCTTAGCGAACCGGGGAGATACGCAGTATTTT. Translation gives CASSLANRGDTQYF. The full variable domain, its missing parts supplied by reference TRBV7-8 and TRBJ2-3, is GAGVSQSPRYKVAKRGQDVALRCDPISGHVSLFWYQQALGQGPEFLTYFQNEAQLDKSGLPSDRFFAERPEGSVSTLKIQRTQQEDSAVYLCASSLANRGDTQYFGPGTRLTVL.

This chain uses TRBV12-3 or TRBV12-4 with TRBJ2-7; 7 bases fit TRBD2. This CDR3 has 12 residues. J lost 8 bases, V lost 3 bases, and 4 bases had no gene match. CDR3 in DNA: TGTGCCAGCAGTTTCCCACTAGCGCAGCAGTACTTC. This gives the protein CASSFPLAQQYF.

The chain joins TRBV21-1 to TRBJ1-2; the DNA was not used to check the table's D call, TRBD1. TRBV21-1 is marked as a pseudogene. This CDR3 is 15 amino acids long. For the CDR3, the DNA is TGTGCCAGCAGCCAGCCCAAAGACAGGGGCTATGGCTACACCTTC. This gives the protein CASSQPKDRGYGYTF.

The CDR3 loop is CASSQDRPGQPQHF. Here the CDR3 DNA reads TGTGCCAGCAGTCAGGACCGCCCGGGGCAGCCCCAGCATTTT. This chain joins TRBV11-2 and TRBJ1-5; D call uncertain. Trimming stripped 6 bases from V and 7 bases from J, with 16 bases between. Germline V gene data show CDR1 as SGHAT and CDR2 as FQNNGV. The CDR3 contains 14 residues.

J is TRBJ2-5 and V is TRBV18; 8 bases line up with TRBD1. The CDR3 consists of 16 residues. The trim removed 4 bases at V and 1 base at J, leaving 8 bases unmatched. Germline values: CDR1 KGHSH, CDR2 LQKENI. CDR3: CASSHPGQGIQETQYF. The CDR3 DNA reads TGTGCCAGCTCACACCCTGGACAGGGTATCCAAGAGACCCAGTACTTC.